The clone carrying this TCR beta chain was seen more than once but under ten times. The data belong to a study of neurological immune-mediated disorders. V lost 5 bases and J lost 2, with 15 bases in between. The CDR3 extends over 15 amino acids. Looked up from germline, CDR1 is MDHEN and CDR2 is SYDVKM. Time point noted: longitudinal time-point 2. Maryland, USA blood bank volunteers served as healthy controls. Via MiXCR, TCRdb re-called the 5' RACE reads, giving one row per CDR3 protein. The data contain about 60,000 distinct CDR3 sequences, more than 7.5% of them seen just once; the ten biggest clones take up under 15%.

This sequence originates from a man aged 25-40 years in good health. The specimen was PBMCs. The chain is built from TRBV28 and TRBJ2-5, with D perhaps being TRBD1 or TRBD2 (6 bases each). CDR3 residues: CASSPEWGAQETQYF. CDR3 coding DNA: TGTGCCAGCAGTCCGGAGTGGGGGGCGCAAGAGACCCAGTACTTC.